The text below deals with one TCR beta chain. Study processing details: By means of reference gene primer amplification, nucleated cell counts were estimated. Assay: immunoSEQ multiplex PCR; the TCRdb copy retains only in-frame clones and omits some. The V and J calls and clone size were taken over from that table, and D and trimming were inferred from the DNA. The table includes 270,000 or so clones, 75% to 90% detected once. The data belong to a study of blood T cell repertoires in COVID-19. Across the whole study: PBMCs, B-cell-depleted T cells, or T cells provided the cDNA or gDNA that made up the material.

Germline CDR1 reads SGHRS; CDR2 reads YFSETQ. The CDR3 length is 15 residues. With 0 bases removed from V and 3 bases from J, the gap between germline ends came to 10 bases. Sequencing was performed on peripheral blood. The source is a young woman with active or convalescent COVID-19. The chain is built from TRBV5-1 and TRBJ2-1, with D tentatively TRBD2 (6 bases). In nucleotides, the CDR3 is TGCGCCAGCAGCTTGGAGGGGACTCACTACAATGAGCAGTTCTTC. It is translated as CASSLEGTHYNEQFF. Looking up the rest from reference TRBV5-1 and TRBJ2-1 gives the full variable domain: KAGVTQTPRYLIKTRGQQVTLSCSPISGHRSVSWYQQTPGQGLQFLFEYFSETQRNKGNFPGRFSGRQFSNSRSEMNVSTLELGDSALYLCASSLEGTHYNEQFFGPGTRLTVL.